This TCR beta chain was obtained from a study of OX40 agonist ivuxolimab in advanced cancers. At the level of the study: Patients in dose escalation had liver, melanoma, kidney or head and neck cancers.

The CDR3 is 17 residues long. Between the trimmed V and J ends, which lost 1 base and 8 bases, there was a span of 21 bases. CDR1 is KGHSH, CDR2 LQKENI, per germline. For this clone: Its target is not known.

Assay used: immunoSEQ multiplex PCR; TCRdb lists only in-frame clones, some missing. The top ten hold 0.45% to 0.65% of the sample, which has roughly 71,000 clones, around 88% seen once. Notes on the study in general: Clonal expansion by week 6 occurred in CD4+ and CD8+ blood T cells (at 0.1 to 3.0 mg/kg).

The material sequenced was CD4+ or CD8+ T cells sorted from blood, taken in a trial of the OX40 agonist ivuxolimab. The clonotype originates from an adult with an advanced solid tumor such as melanoma, head and neck, liver or kidney cancer. The genes are TRBV18 and TRBJ2-1; D tentatively reads TRBD1 or TRBD2 (5 bases each). The CDR3 region has the DNA TGTGCCAGCTCACCACAGGGGACCGCGTGGGGTGAGGATGAGCAGTTCTTC. Protein: CASSPQGTAWGEDEQFF.